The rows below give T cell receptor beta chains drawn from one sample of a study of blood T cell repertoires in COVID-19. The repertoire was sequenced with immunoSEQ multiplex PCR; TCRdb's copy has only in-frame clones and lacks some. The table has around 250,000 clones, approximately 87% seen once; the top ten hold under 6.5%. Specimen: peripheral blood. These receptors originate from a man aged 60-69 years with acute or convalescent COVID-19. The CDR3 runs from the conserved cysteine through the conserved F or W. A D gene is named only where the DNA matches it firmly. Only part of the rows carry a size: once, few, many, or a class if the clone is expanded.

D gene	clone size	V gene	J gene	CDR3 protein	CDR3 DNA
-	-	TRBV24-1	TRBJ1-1	CATSRGFGTEAFF	TGTGCCACCTCCCGAGGGTTCGGGACTGAAGCTTTCTTT
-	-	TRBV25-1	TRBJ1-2	CASESRMGPSPYGYTF	TGTGCCAGCGAGTCTAGGATGGGGCCCTCTCCTTATGGCTACACCTTC
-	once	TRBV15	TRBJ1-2	CATSRDGVRAHNGYTF	TGTGCCACCAGCAGAGATGGGGTCAGGGCCCACAATGGCTACACCTTC
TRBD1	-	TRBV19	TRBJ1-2	CASSPGQGYGYTF	TGTGCCAGTAGTCCAGGACAGGGATATGGCTACACCTTC
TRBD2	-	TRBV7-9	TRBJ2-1	CASSPIGLAGINEQFF	TGTGCCAGCAGCCCAATTGGACTAGCGGGTATCAATGAGCAGTTCTTC
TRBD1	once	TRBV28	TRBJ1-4	CASSLGTGATNEKLFF	TGTGCCAGCAGTTTAGGGACAGGAGCAACTAATGAAAAACTGTTTTTT
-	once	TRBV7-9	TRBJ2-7	CASSFRGGMGYEQYF	TGTGCCAGCAGCTTCCGGGGCGGGATGGGCTACGAGCAGTACTTC
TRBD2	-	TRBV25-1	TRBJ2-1	CASSEIAGGPTTSNEQFF	TGTGCCAGCAGTGAAATAGCGGGAGGACCCACGACGTCCAATGAGCAGTTCTTC
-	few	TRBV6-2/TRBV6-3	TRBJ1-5	CASSSSMGGLWNQPQHF	TGTGCCAGCAGTTCTTCTATGGGGGGGTTGTGGAATCAGCCCCAGCATTTT
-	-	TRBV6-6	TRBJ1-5	CASCSRQGSGQPQHF	TGTGCCAGCTGTAGCCGGCAGGGATCGGGTCAGCCCCAGCATTTT
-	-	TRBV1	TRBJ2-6	CTSSKSPWARPGAGANVLTF	TGCACCAGCAGCAAAAGCCCTTGGGCTAGGCCGGGGGCTGGGGCCAACGTCCTGACTTTC
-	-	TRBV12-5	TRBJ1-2	CASGLLWDNNYGYTF	TGTGCTAGTGGTTTGCTCTGGGACAATAACTATGGCTACACCTTC
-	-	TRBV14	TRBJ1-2	CASSQDPANYGYTF	TGTGCCAGCAGCCAAGACCCCGCGAACTATGGCTACACCTTC
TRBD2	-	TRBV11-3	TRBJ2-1	CASSLSSGRANEQFF	TGTGCCAGCAGCTTATCTAGCGGGAGGGCCAATGAGCAGTTCTTC
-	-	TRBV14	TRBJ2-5	CASSQEGGPGWTQYF	TGTGCCAGCAGCCAAGAAGGGGGACCGGGTTGGACCCAGTACTTC
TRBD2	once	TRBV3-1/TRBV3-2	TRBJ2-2	CASSQGLAGGLNTGELFF	TGTGCCAGCAGCCAAGGACTAGCGGGAGGGCTGAACACCGGGGAGCTGTTTTTT
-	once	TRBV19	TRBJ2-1	CASNLGPGSGEQFF	TGTGCCAGTAACCTTGGTCCAGGCTCTGGTGAGCAGTTCTTC
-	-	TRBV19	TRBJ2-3	CASSTRLVNADTQYF	TGTGCCAGTAGTACCCGACTAGTGAATGCAGATACGCAGTATTTT
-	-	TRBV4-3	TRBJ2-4	CASSQDSARERDIQYF	TGCGCCAGCAGCCAAGACTCCGCCAGAGAGAGGGACATTCAGTACTTC
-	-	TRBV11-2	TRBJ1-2	CASSLGNLQDYGYTF	TGTGCCAGCAGCTTAGGAAATTTGCAGGACTATGGCTACACCTTC
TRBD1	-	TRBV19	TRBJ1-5	CASSSDRGSNQPQHF	TGTGCCAGTAGCTCAGACAGGGGTAGCAATCAGCCCCAGCATTTT
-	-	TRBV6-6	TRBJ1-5	CASSQEPDKQPQHF	TGTGCCAGCAGCCAGGAACCGGACAAGCAGCCCCAGCATTTT
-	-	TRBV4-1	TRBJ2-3	CASSYTDTQYF	TGCGCCAGCAGCTATACAGATACGCAGTATTTT
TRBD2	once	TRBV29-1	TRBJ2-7	CSVRRREGQGRNEQYF	TGCAGCGTTCGGAGGCGGGAGGGCCAGGGGAGAAACGAGCAGTACTTC
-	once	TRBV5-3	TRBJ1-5	CARSPDTYDNQPQHF	TGTGCCAGAAGCCCAGACACGTATGACAATCAGCCCCAGCATTTT